This TCR beta chain is from a study of T cell repertoires in cytomegalovirus infection. This clonotype appeared a few times. In TCRdb, the reads were re-called with MiXCR into one record per CDR3 protein. This table has 160,000 or so distinct CDR3 sequences, approximately 17% appearing once. The sequence derives from a human donor in good health (CMV status not recorded). Some clones in this sample may be carry-over from other donors' samples. Sequences were obtained from CD8+ T cells from PBMCs.

The CDR3 sequence: CASSLARGSTYEQYF. CDR3 DNA: TGTGCCAGCAGCTTAGCCAGGGGGTCTACCTACGAGCAGTACTTC. This sequence joins TRBV7-2 and TRBJ2-7; 7 bases align to TRBD1. The ends lost 0 bases at V and 2 bases at J; junction bases unmatched: 4. The CDR3 has 15 residues. CDR1 and CDR2 (germline): SGHTA, FQGNSA.